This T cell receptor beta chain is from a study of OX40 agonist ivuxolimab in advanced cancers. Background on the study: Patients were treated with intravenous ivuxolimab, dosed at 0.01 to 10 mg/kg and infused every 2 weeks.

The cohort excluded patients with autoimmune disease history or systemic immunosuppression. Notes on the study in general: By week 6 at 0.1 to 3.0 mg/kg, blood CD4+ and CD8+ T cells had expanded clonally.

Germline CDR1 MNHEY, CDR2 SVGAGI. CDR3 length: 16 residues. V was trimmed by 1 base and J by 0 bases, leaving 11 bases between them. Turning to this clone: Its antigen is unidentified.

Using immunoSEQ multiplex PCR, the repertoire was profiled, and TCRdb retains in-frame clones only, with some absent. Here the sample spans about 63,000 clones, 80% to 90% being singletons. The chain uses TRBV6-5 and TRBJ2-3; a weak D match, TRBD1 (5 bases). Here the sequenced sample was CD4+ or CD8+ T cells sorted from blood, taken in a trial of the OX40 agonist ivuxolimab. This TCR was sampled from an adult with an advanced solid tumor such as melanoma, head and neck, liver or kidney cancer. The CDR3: CASSYLGQASTDTQYF. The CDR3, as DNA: TGTGCCAGCAGTTACTTGGGGCAGGCTAGCACAGATACGCAGTATTTT.